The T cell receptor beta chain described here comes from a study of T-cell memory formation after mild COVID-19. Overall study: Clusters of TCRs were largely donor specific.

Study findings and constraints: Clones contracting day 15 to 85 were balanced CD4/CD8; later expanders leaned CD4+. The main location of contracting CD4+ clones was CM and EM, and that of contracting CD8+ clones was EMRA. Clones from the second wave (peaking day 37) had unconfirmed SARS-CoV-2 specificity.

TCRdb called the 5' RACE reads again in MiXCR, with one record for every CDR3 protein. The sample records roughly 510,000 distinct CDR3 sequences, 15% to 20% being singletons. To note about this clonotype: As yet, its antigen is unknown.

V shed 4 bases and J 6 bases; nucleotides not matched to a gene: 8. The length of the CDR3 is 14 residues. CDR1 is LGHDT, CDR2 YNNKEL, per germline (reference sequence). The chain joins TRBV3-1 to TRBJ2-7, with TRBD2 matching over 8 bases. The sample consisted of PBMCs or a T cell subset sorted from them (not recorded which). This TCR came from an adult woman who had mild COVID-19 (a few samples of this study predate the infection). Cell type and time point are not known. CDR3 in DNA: TGTGCCAGCAGCCTCCCCAGCGGGAGTGGCGAGCAGTACTTC. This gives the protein CASSLPSGSGEQYF.